This T cell receptor (beta chain) was documented in a study of T cells in Graves' hyperthyroidism and ophthalmopathy. Overall study context: The authors collected peripheral blood at initial diagnosis, before any treatment.

The CDR3 has 14 residues. Trimming removed 12 bases at V and 3 bases at J, with 14 bases between. Germline values: CDR1 KGHDR, CDR2 SFDVKD. Regions amplified from RNA transcripts were the TCR beta CDR3 regions. The TCR CDR3 was amplified in a first-round RT-PCR using the HTBI primer set. TCRdb re-called the multiplex PCR reads through MiXCR, storing one row per CDR3 protein. The table has about 690,000 distinct CDR3 sequences, 15% to 20% seen once. A lack of ophthalmopathy progression within 18 months defined stable Graves' hyperthyroidism. Exclusion of a patient resulted from uncontrolled infection, other autoimmune disease, pregnancy or lactation. The PBMCs were sourced from fresh peripheral blood (more than 8.5 ml).

The sequencing input was blood. The V call is TRBV24-1, the J call TRBJ2-6, with a weak D call TRBD2 (6 bases). This clonotype originated in a man aged 50-60 years with Graves' hyperthyroidism. The CDR3 is CAAGGLDGANVLTF. In DNA form, the CDR3 reads TGTGCCGCAGGAGGGCTTGATGGGGCCAACGTCCTGACTTTC.